This TCR beta chain was captured in a study of STAT5B mutations in CD4+ large granular lymphocyte leukemia. Study summary: The CDR3 'QG' motif was associated with a particular HLA allele among healthy donors. Overall study findings and caveats: Top patient clones used TRBV06 genes more often: 8/27 versus 2/35 in controls.

This was a survey-level run. Original methodology: Productive clonotypes were detectable down to 2.59 x 10-5 frequency. The data were produced by immunoSEQ multiplex PCR, yet TCRdb's version contains in-frame clones alone and is incomplete. That table is the source of V, J and clone size, and D and trimming were worked out from the DNA. The repertoire consists of about 40,000 clones, with 84% occurring once and the leading ten covering 0.35%. Of note for this clone: Its antigen is undetermined.

The CDR3 spans 15 residues. The V and J ends lost 1 base and 4 bases, in that order; junction bases with no gene match: 3. Germline CDR1 is MNHEY and CDR2 is SMNVEV (reference sequence). The receptor was derived from a human donor in good health. Sequencing was performed on CD4+ T cells from blood buffy coats. The chain has TRBV27 and TRBJ1-2; 10 bases map to TRBD1. CDR3 region: CASSLYGTGVYGYTF. CDR3 coding DNA: TGTGCCAGCAGTTTATATGGGACAGGGGTCTATGGCTACACCTTC.